One sample yielded the 17 T cell receptor beta chains listed below, sequenced in a study of beta chain features in type 1 diabetes (dated by TCRdb to the late 2010s). Library preparation was by the immunoSEQ multiplex PCR assay. The entire amount of isolated RNA was reverse transcribed using the High Capacity cDNA Reverse Transcription Kit, so the sequenced TCRB transcripts were expressed ones. TCRdb stores this immuneACCESS table with in-frame sequences only. Part of the clones is absent; in the studies checked, under half of the shortfall reflects unresolved V genes, and no reason is known for the rest. Within this sample are around 500,000 clones, with 9.5% to 12% of them counted one time only. The top ten constitute about 0.045% of the sample. The sequencing sample was made of naive CD4+ T cells from blood. The cell subset or site label, as the study defines it: true naive CD4+ T cells. Receptor source: a woman between 18 and 29 years old in good health.

This chain links TRBV5-1 with TRBJ2-3, with 9 bases fitting TRBD2. The junction had 14 bases not matched to a gene; V was cut back by 3 bases and J by 6 bases. The germline V gene encodes CDR1 SGHRS and CDR2 YFSETQ. This CDR3 contains 17 residues. The CDR3 here is CASSSLAGANRVDTQYF. The CDR3 nucleotides read TGCGCCAGCAGCTCTTTAGCGGGGGCTAATCGTGTGGATACGCAGTATTTT.

V usage is TRBV20-1 and J usage is TRBJ2-1; a possible D gene is TRBD2 (5 bases). Germline V gene lookup returns CDR1 DFQATT and CDR2 SNEGSKA (reference sequence). The length of the CDR3 is 11 residues. V lost 5 bases and J 10 bases, leaving 12 bases between the germline ends. The DNA for the CDR3 is TGCAGTGCTTACGACTATCCGGAGCAGTTCTTC. It encodes CSAYDYPEQFF.

This clone was found a few times. This chain uses TRBV5-1 with TRBJ2-1; tentative D call: TRBD2 (5 bases). The germline gives CDR1 SGHRS, CDR2 YFSETQ. Trimming pared 1 base from V and 12 bases from J, leaving 20 bases between. The CDR3 length is 15 residues. In DNA form, the CDR3 reads TGCGCCAGCAGCTTGCGGACTGGTGGCGAGGGCGTGCAGTTCTTC. Its protein product is CASSLRTGGEGVQFF.

This clone occurred many times. This chain uses TRBV7-9 with TRBJ2-1, with 7 bases that match TRBD1. Germline V gives CDR1 SEHNR, CDR2 FQNEAQ (reference sequence). The CDR3 runs 15 residues. V trimming: 2 bases; J trimming: 6 bases; junction bases outside the gene matches: 7. The CDR3 sequence is CASSLTTGLVNEQFF. The CDR3 region has the DNA TGTGCCAGCAGCTTAACGACAGGGTTGGTCAATGAGCAGTTCTTC.

This clone was counted between two and nine times. At one end, the junction sequence differs from germline, possibly due to a read error. The chain joins TRBV29-1 to TRBJ2-1; 7 nucleotides align to TRBD1. Germline CDR1 and CDR2: SQVTM and ANQGSEA. The CDR3 sequence is 15 residues long. The CDR3 DNA follows: TGCAGCGCCAGGACAGGAAAAGTCTCCTACACTGAGCAGTTCTTC. Residues: CSARTGKVSYTEQFF.

The chain joins TRBV11-3 to TRBJ2-3; 12 nucleotides align to TRBD2. V lost 5 bases to trimming and J lost 0 bases; unmatched junction nucleotides: 12. The length of the CDR3 is 19 residues. The germline CDR1 and CDR2 sequences are SGHNT and YENEEA. CDR3 region: CASSKTSGSLVLSTDTQYF. The CDR3 DNA is TGTGCCAGCAGCAAGACTAGCGGGAGCCTCGTTCTTAGCACAGATACGCAGTATTTT.

This clone was seen a few times. The chain employs TRBV6-5 and TRBJ1-2; D is unresolved. Trimming took 0 bases from V and 6 from J, leaving 14 bases between them. The CDR3 covers 15 residues. In germline, CDR1 is MNHEY, CDR2 SVGAGI. CDR3 in amino acids: CASSYSGTLWDGYTF. The CDR3 coding sequence is TGTGCCAGCAGTTACTCAGGCACCCTTTGGGATGGCTACACCTTC.

This clone was counted only a few times. The rearrangement joins TRBV9 to TRBJ1-4; TRBD1 might be the D (5 bases). The CDR3 consists of 14 residues. The ends were cut back, 2 bases at V and 0 bases at J, with 5 bases in the middle. Per germline, CDR1 SGDLS and CDR2 YYNGEE. The chain's CDR3 is CASSVTATNEKLFF. The CDR3 nucleotides are TGTGCCAGCAGCGTGACAGCAACTAATGAAAAACTGTTTTTT.

A few counts support this clone. The chain couples TRBV9 to TRBJ2-3; D is unclear. CDR3 length: 13 amino acids. The V end lost 3 bases, the J end lost 4 bases, and 9 bases lay between the germline ends. In germline, CDR1 is SGDLS, CDR2 YYNGEE. The CDR3 DNA follows: TGTGCCAGCAGCGCCCGAACCGCAGATACGCAGTATTTT. Protein sequence: CASSARTADTQYF.

The gene calls are TRBV7-2 and TRBJ2-7; no clear D. The CDR3 runs 13 residues. Germline CDR1 reads SGHTA; CDR2 reads FQGNSA. V was clipped by 1 base and J by 6 bases, with 10 bases between them. In DNA form, the CDR3 reads TGTGCCAGCAGCTTAGTCCCCCTCGGCGAGCAGTACTTC. Its protein is CASSLVPLGEQYF. Variable domain in full (rest from reference TRBV7-2 and TRBJ2-7): GAGVSQSPSNKVTEKGKDVELRCDPISGHTALYWYRQSLGQGLEFLIYFQGNSAPDKSGLPSDRFSAERTGGSVSTLTIQRTQQEDSAVYLCASSLVPLGEQYFGPGTRLTVT.

This clone was found once. The V call is TRBV2, the J call TRBJ2-7, with 10 bases fitting TRBD1. V lost 5 bases to trimming and J lost 2 bases; unmatched junction nucleotides: 3. This CDR3 spans 14 amino acids. CDR1 and CDR2 from the germline V gene are SNHLY and FYNNEI. CDR3 region: CASSSGTGAYEQYF. CDR3 bases: TGTGCCAGCAGTTCCGGGACAGGGGCCTACGAGCAGTACTTC.

The chain couples TRBV2 to TRBJ1-6; TRBD1 is a possible D gene (6 bases). Germline loops: CDR1 SNHLY, CDR2 FYNNEI. The CDR3 sequence is 14 residues long. V lost 6 bases and J lost 7, with 13 bases in between. The CDR3 loop reads CASRGQGSNSPLHF. In DNA, the CDR3 is TGTGCCAGCAGGGGGCAGGGGTCAAATTCACCCCTCCACTTT.

This clone was observed a few times. This chain's CDR3 is CAISESTAAEQYV. In DNA form, the CDR3 reads TGTGCCATCAGTGAGTCGACGGCGGCTGAGCAGTACGTC. V is TRBV10-3 and J is TRBJ2-7, with D uncertain. V lost 0 bases and J lost 7, with 10 bases in between. The germline V gene encodes CDR1 ENHRY and CDR2 SYGVKD. The length of the CDR3 is 13 residues.

This sequence joins TRBV28 and TRBJ1-1; 8 positions match TRBD1. From germline, CDR1 is MDHEN and CDR2 SYDVKM. V shed 8 bases and J 3 bases; nucleotides not matched to a gene: 8. There are 14 residues in the CDR3. The CDR3 spells CASQRDRRDTEAFF. The CDR3 DNA reads as TGTGCCAGCCAAAGGGACAGGCGGGACACTGAAGCTTTCTTT.

This CDR3 is CASSLDRYLPEQFF. CDR3 in DNA: TGTGCCAGCAGCTTAGACCGCTACCTCCCTGAGCAGTTCTTC. The chain uses TRBV7-2 and TRBJ2-1; D gene ambiguous. The CDR3 extends over 14 amino acids. V lost 1 base, J lost 9 bases, and 13 bases lay in between. Per the germline V gene, CDR1 is SGHTA and CDR2 is FQGNSA.

This clone was seen only a few times. The rearrangement joins TRBV7-9 to TRBJ1-2; a possible D gene is TRBD1 (6 bases). This CDR3 region has 14 residues. Germline lookup yields CDR1 SEHNR and CDR2 FQNEAQ (reference sequence). Trimming shortened V by 3 bases and J by 6 bases, and 14 bases separated the two germline ends. The CDR3 here is CASSFRQELNGYTF. DNA for the CDR3: TGTGCCAGCAGCTTCAGACAGGAACTAAATGGCTACACCTTC.

V is TRBV19 and J is TRBJ1-2; D possibly corresponds to TRBD1 (5 bases). Germline V gives CDR1 LNHDA, CDR2 SQIVND (reference sequence). Trimming took 5 bases from V and 6 from J, leaving 7 bases between them. The CDR3 covers 11 residues. This CDR3 reads CASSRRDGYTF. The CDR3 DNA is TGTGCCAGTAGTCGCAGGGATGGCTACACCTTC.